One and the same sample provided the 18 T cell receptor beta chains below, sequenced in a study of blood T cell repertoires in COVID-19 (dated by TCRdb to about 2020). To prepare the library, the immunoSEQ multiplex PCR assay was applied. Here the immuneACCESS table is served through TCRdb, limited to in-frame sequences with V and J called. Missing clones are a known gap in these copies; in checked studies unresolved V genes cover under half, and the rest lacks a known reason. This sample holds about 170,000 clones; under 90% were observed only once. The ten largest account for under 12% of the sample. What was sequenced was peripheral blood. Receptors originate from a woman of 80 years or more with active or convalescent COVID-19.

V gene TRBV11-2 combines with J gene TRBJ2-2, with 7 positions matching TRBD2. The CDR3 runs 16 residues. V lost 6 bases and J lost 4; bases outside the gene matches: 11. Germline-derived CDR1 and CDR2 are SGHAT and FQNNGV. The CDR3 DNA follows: TGTGCCAGCAGACTCCGGGGGAGGGGCTCCACCGGGGAGCTGTTTTTT. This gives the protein CASRLRGRGSTGELFF.

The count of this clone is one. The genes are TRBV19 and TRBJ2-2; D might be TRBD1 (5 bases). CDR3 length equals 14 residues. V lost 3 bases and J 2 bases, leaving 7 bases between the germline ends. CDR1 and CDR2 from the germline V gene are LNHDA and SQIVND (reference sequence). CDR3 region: CASSMTVNTGELFF. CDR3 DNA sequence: TGTGCCAGTAGTATGACAGTAAACACCGGGGAGCTGTTTTTT.

The CDR3 DNA reads TGTGCCAGCAGCTTACCAGGGGTGTACGGCTACACCTTC. Protein sequence: CASSLPGVYGYTF. V and J are TRBV7-3 and TRBJ1-2, with a possible D match to TRBD1 (6 bases). The CDR3 loop spans 13 amino acids. The ends were cut back, 2 bases at V and 8 bases at J, with 12 bases in the middle. CDR1 is SGHTA and CDR2 is FQGTGA in the germline V gene.

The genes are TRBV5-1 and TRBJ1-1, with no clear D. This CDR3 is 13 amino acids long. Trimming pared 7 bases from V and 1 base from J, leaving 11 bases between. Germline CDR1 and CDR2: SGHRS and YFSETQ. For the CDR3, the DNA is TGCGCCAGCGGTCCAGAAGAGAACACTGAAGCTTTCTTT. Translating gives CASGPEENTEAFF.

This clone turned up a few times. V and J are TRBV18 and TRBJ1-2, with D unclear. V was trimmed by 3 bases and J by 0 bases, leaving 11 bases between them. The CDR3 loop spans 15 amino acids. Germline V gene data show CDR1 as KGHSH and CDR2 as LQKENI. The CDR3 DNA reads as TGTGCCAGCTCACCCGGGGAGAGCTCTAACTATGGCTACACCTTC. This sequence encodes CASSPGESSNYGYTF.

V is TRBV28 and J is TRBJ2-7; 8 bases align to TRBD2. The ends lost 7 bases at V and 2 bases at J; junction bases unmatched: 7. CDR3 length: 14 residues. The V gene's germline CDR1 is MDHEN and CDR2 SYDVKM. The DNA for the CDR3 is TGTGCCAGCAAAATCAGCGGGAGTCCCTACGAGCAGTACTTC. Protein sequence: CASKISGSPYEQYF.

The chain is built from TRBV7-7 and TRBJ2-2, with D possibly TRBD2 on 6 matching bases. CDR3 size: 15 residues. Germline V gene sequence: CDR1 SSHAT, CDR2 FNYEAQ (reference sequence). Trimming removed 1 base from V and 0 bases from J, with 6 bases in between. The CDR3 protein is CASSLGGANTGELFF. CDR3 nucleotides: TGTGCCAGCAGCTTAGGCGGGGCGAACACCGGGGAGCTGTTTTTT.

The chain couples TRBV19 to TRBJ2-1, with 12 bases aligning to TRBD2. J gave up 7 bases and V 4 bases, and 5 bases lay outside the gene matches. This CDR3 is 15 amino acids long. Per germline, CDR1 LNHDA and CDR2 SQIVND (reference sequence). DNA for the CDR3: TGTGCCAGTAGTAGGGGACTAGCGGGCCGGAATGAGCAGTTCTTC. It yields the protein CASSRGLAGRNEQFF. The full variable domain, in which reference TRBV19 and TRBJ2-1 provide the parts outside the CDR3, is DGGITQSPKYLFRKEGQNVTLSCEQNLNHDAMYWYRQDPGQGLRLIYYSQIVNDFQKGDIAEGYSVSREKKESFPLTVTSAQKNPTAFYLCASSRGLAGRNEQFFGPGTRLTVL.

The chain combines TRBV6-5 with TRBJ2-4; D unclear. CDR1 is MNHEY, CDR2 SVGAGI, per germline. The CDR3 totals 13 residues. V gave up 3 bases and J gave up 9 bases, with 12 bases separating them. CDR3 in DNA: TGTGCCAGCAGTTATGGAGCTTCGGGCATTCAGTACTTC. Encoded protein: CASSYGASGIQYF.

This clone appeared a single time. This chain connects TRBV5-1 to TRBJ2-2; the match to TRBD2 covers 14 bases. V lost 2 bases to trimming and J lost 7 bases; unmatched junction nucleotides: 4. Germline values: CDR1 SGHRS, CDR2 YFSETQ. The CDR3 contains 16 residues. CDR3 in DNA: TGCGCCAGCAGCTTAGGGACTAGCGGGAGCGTCGGGGAGCTGTTTTTT. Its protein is CASSLGTSGSVGELFF. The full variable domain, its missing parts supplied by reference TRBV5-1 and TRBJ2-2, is KAGVTQTPRYLIKTRGQQVTLSCSPISGHRSVSWYQQTPGQGLQFLFEYFSETQRNKGNFPGRFSGRQFSNSRSEMNVSTLELGDSALYLCASSLGTSGSVGELFFGEGSRLTVL.

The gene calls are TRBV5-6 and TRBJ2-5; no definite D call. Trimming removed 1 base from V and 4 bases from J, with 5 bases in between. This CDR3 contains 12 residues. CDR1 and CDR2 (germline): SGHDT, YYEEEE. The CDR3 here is CASSLPSETQYF. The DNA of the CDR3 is TGTGCCAGCAGCTTGCCCTCAGAGACCCAGTACTTC.

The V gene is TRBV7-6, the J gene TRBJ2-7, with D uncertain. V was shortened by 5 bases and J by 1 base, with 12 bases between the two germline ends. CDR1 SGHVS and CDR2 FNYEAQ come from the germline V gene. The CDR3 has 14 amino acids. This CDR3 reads CASSLEHRSYEQYF. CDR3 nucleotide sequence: TGTGCCAGCAGCCTAGAGCACAGATCCTACGAGCAGTACTTC. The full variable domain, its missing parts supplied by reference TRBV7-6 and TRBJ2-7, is GAGVSQSPRYKVTKRGQDVALRCDPISGHVSLYWYRQALGQGPEFLTYFNYEAQQDKSGLPNDRFSAERPEGSISTLTIQRTEQRDSAMYRCASSLEHRSYEQYFGPGTRLTVT.

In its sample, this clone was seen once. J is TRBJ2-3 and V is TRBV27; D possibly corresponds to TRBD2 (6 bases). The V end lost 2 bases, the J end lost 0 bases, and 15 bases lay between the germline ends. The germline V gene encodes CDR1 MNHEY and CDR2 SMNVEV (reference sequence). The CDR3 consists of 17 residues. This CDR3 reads CASSLDKPGLSTDTQYF. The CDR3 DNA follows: TGTGCCAGCAGTTTAGATAAACCGGGACTTAGCACAGATACGCAGTATTTT.

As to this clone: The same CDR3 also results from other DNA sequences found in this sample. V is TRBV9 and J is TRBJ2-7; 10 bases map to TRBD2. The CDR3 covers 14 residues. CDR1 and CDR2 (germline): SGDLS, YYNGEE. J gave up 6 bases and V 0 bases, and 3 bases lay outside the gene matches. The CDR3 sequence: CASSVGLAGPEQYF. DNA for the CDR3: TGTGCCAGCAGCGTAGGACTAGCGGGCCCCGAGCAGTACTTC.

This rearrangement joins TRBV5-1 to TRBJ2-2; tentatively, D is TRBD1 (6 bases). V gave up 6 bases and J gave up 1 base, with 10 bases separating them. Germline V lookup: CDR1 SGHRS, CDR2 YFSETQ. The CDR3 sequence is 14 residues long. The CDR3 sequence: CASTLQGNTGELFF. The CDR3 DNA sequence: TGCGCCAGCACCTTACAGGGGAACACCGGGGAGCTGTTTTTT. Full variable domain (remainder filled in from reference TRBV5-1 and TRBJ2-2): KAGVTQTPRYLIKTRGQQVTLSCSPISGHRSVSWYQQTPGQGLQFLFEYFSETQRNKGNFPGRFSGRQFSNSRSEMNVSTLELGDSALYLCASTLQGNTGELFFGEGSRLTVL.

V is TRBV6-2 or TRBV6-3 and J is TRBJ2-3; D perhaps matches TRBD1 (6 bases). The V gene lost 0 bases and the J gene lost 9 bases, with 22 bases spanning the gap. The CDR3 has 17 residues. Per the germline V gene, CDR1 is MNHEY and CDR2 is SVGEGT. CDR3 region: CASSYSPTGMGASTQYF. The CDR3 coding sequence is TGTGCCAGCAGTTACTCTCCTACAGGGATGGGAGCCTCCACGCAGTATTTT.

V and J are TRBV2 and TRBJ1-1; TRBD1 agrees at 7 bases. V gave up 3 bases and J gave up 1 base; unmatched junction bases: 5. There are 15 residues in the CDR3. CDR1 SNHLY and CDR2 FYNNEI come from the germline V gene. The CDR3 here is CASSEETGWNTEAFF. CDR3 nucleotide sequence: TGTGCCAGCAGTGAGGAGACAGGGTGGAACACTGAAGCTTTCTTT. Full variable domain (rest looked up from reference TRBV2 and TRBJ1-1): EPEVTQTPSHQVTQMGQEVILRCVPISNHLYFYWYRQILGQKVEFLVSFYNNEISEKSEIFDDQFSVERPDGSNFTLKIRSTKLEDSAMYFCASSEETGWNTEAFFGQGTRLTVV.

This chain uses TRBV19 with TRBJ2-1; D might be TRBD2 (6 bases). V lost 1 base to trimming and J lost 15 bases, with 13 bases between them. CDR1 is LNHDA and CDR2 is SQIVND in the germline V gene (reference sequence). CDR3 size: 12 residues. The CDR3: CASSIGGGRSFF. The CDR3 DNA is TGTGCCAGTAGTATAGGGGGTGGGAGGTCGTTCTTC.